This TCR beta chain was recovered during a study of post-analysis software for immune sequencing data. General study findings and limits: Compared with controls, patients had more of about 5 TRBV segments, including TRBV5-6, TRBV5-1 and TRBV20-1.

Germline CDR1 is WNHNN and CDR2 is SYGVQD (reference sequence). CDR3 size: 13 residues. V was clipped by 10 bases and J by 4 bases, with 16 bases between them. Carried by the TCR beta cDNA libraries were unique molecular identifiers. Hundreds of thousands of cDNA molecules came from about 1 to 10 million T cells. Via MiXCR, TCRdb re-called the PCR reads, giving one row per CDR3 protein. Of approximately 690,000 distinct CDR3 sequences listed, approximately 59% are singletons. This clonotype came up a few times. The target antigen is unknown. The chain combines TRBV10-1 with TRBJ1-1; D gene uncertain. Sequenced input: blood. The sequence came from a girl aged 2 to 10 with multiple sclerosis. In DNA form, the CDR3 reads TGCGCCACTCGACGGGAGCTGGGCACTGAAGCTTTCTTT. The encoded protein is CATRRELGTEAFF.